The present T cell receptor beta chain was sequenced within a study of blood T cells in healthy people across ages. Study-wide findings and caveats: No one knew whether donors had CMV, which possibly confounded expanded clonotype changes.

V shed 10 bases, J shed 4 bases, and the junction held 5 bases outside the gene matches. Germline V gives CDR1 MNHEY, CDR2 SVGEGT. The CDR3 runs to 14 residues. Using a J-beta primer mix together with a sample-barcoded 5' primer, a second PCR was run for roughly 6 to 11 cycles. TCRdb re-called the 5' RACE reads with MiXCR, one entry per CDR3 protein. The table shows roughly 1 million distinct CDR3 sequences, with approximately 26% occurring only once. In regard to this clonotype: No antigen is known for it.

These sequences were also reported in another study, on T cells of mothers and their children. That source notes: For cDNA synthesis, the complete extracted RNA was used (roughly 1.5 ug per 15 ul).

This chain links TRBV6-2 or TRBV6-3 with TRBJ2-1, with TRBD2 matching 12 bases. Input material: blood. This TCR was recovered from a girl aged 2-10 years in good health. The CDR3 protein is CAISLAGGYNEQFF. The CDR3 DNA sequence: TGTGCCATCTCACTAGCGGGGGGTTACAATGAGCAGTTCTTC.